A single sample is the source of the 8 T cell receptor beta chains below, sequenced in a study of STAT5B mutations in CD4+ large granular lymphocyte leukemia. TCRdb keeps only in-frame clones here, not all; method: immunoSEQ multiplex PCR. The sample yields around 28,000 clones, roughly 74% seen once. Specimen: CD4+ T cells from blood buffy coats. These receptors all stem from a human donor in good health.

The chain has TRBV5-1 and TRBJ2-5, with unresolved D. Between the trimmed V and J ends, which lost 0 bases and 2 bases, there was a span of 8 bases. Germline CDR1 and CDR2: SGHRS and YFSETQ. The CDR3 is 14 amino acids. CDR3 residues: CASSLDRSQETQYF. Here the CDR3 DNA reads TGCGCCAGCAGCTTGGATCGGTCACAAGAGACCCAGTACTTC.

This clone was seen only once. The DNA of the CDR3 is TGTGCCAGCAGCCCGACTATAAACACAGATACGCAGTATTTT. Protein product: CASSPTINTDTQYF. This sequence joins TRBV14 and TRBJ2-3, with D maybe TRBD2 (5 bases). CDR3 size: 14 residues. Germline loops: CDR1 SGHDN, CDR2 FVKESK. V was clipped by 4 bases and J by 2 bases, with 10 bases between them.

The chain uses TRBV7-3 and TRBJ2-3; 9 bases are shared with TRBD2. This CDR3 comprises 17 residues. V dropped 5 bases and J dropped 5; count of bases not matched to a gene: 14. CDR1 SGHTA and CDR2 FQGTGA come from the germline V gene. Written as DNA, the CDR3 is TGTGCCAGCAGCCTCAACCCAATTAGCGGGAGTGGAGATACGCAGTATTTT. This gives the protein CASSLNPISGSGDTQYF.

The chain employs TRBV7-8 and TRBJ2-7, with D hard to call. Trimming took 1 base from V and 7 from J, leaving 11 bases between them. Germline values: CDR1 SGHVS, CDR2 FQNEAQ. The CDR3 has 13 residues. CDR3 sequence (DNA): TGTGCCAGCAGCTTAGGTCGTTTTCGTGAGCAGTACTTC. Translated: CASSLGRFREQYF.

This chain connects TRBV5-1 to TRBJ2-5; 7 positions match TRBD1. Germline-derived CDR1 and CDR2 are SGHRS and YFSETQ. The CDR3 runs 14 residues. Germline trimming cut 4 bases from V and 4 bases from J; bases unmatched to any gene: 7. This CDR3 reads CASSHTGAAETQYF. The CDR3 region has the DNA TGCGCCAGCAGCCATACAGGGGCGGCAGAGACCCAGTACTTC.

The V and J genes are TRBV9 and TRBJ2-7, with 8 bases identical to TRBD2. The V gene's germline CDR1 is SGDLS and CDR2 YYNGEE. The CDR3 totals 16 residues. V lost 2 bases to trimming and J lost 4 bases; unmatched junction nucleotides: 11. The CDR3 DNA reads as TGTGCCAGCAGCGTCGACTCGGGACTAGTGTTATACGAGCAGTACTTC. It specifies CASSVDSGLVLYEQYF.

J is TRBJ2-7 and V is TRBV7-8, with 9 bases lining up with TRBD1. CDR1 SGHVS and CDR2 FQNEAQ come from the germline V gene. This CDR3 region has 14 residues. Trimming cost V 4 bases and J 5 bases; bases outside gene matches: 6. The CDR3 coding sequence is TGTGCCAGCAGCTCACAGGGGGCGAGGAACGAGCAGTACTTC. Translated, it gives CASSSQGARNEQYF.

This rearrangement joins TRBV11-2 to TRBJ2-3; D possibly corresponds to TRBD2 (6 bases). The germline V and J ends were trimmed by 3 bases and 5 bases, with 15 bases remaining between them. CDR3 length: 15 residues. The germline CDR1 and CDR2 sequences are SGHAT and FQNNGV. CDR3 in amino acids: CASSLGLARGDTQYF. For the CDR3, the DNA is TGTGCCAGCAGCTTGGGCCTAGCGAGGGGAGATACGCAGTATTTT. The full variable domain, its missing parts supplied by reference TRBV11-2 and TRBJ2-3, is EAGVAQSPRYKIIEKRQSVAFWCNPISGHATLYWYQQILGQGPKLLIQFQNNGVVDDSQLPKDRFSAERLKGVDSTLKIQPAKLEDSAVYLCASSLGLARGDTQYFGPGTRLTVL.